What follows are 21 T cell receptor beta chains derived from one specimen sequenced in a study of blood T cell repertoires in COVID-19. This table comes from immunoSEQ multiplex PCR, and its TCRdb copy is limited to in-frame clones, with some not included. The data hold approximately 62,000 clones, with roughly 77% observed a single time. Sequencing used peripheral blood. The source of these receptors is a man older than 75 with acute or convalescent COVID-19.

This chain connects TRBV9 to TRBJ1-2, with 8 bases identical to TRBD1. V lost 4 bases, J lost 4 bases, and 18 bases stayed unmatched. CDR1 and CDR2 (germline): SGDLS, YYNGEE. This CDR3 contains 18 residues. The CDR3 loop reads CASSPEGQGLGMTYGYTF. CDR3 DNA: TGTGCCAGCAGCCCCGAAGGACAGGGTTTAGGGATGACCTATGGCTACACCTTC.

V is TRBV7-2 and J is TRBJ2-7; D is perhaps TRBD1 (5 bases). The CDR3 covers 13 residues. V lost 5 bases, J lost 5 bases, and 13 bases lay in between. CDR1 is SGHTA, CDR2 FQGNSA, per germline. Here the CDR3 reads CASSRSTVNEQYF. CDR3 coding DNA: TGTGCCAGCAGCCGATCGACAGTCAACGAGCAGTACTTC.

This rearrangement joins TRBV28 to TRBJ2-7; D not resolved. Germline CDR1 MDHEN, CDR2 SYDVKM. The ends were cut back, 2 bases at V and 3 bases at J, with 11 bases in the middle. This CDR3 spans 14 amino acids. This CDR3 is CASSLDGEDYEQYF. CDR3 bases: TGTGCCAGCAGTTTAGACGGAGAGGACTACGAGCAGTACTTC. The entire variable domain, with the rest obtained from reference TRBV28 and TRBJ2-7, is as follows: DVKVTQSSRYLVKRTGEKVFLECVQDMDHENMFWYRQDPGLGLRLIYFSYDVKMKEKGDIPEGYSVSREKKERFSLILESASTNQTSMYLCASSLDGEDYEQYFGPGTRLTVT.

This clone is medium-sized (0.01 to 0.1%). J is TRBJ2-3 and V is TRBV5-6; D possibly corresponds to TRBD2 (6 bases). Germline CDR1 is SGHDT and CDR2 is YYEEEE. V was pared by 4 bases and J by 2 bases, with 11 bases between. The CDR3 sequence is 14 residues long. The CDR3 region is CASSLEGFTDTQYF. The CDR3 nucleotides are TGTGCCAGCAGCCTGGAGGGGTTCACAGATACGCAGTATTTT.

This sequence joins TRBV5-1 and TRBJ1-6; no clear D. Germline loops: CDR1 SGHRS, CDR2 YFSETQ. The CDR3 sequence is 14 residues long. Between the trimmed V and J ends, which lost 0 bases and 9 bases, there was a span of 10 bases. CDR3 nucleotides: TGCGCCAGCAGCTTGGCCGGGGTTGGTTCACCCCTCCACTTT. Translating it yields CASSLAGVGSPLHF. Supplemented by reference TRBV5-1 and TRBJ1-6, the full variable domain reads KAGVTQTPRYLIKTRGQQVTLSCSPISGHRSVSWYQQTPGQGLQFLFEYFSETQRNKGNFPGRFSGRQFSNSRSEMNVSTLELGDSALYLCASSLAGVGSPLHFGNGTRLTVT.

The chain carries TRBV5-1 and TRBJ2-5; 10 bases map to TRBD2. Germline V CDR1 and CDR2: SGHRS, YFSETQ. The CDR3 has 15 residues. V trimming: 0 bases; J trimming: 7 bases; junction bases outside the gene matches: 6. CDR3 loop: CASSLEASGGRTQYF. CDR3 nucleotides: TGCGCCAGCAGCTTGGAAGCTAGCGGGGGTAGGACCCAGTACTTC.

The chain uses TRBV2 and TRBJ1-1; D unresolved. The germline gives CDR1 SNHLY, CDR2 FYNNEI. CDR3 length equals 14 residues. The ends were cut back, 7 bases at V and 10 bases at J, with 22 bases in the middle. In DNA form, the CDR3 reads TGTGCCAGCATCATCTCCAGAGGCCCAGAGAGAGCTTTCTTT. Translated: CASIISRGPERAFF. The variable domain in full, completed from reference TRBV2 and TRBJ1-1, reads EPEVTQTPSHQVTQMGQEVILRCVPISNHLYFYWYRQILGQKVEFLVSFYNNEISEKSEIFDDQFSVERPDGSNFTLKIRSTKLEDSAMYFCASIISRGPERAFFGQGTRLTVV.

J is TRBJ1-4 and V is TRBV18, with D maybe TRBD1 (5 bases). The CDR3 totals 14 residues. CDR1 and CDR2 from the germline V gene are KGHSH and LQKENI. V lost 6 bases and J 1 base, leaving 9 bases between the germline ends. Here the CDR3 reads CASSPGVTNEKLFF. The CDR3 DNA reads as TGTGCCAGCTCCCCGGGGGTAACTAATGAAAAACTGTTTTTT.

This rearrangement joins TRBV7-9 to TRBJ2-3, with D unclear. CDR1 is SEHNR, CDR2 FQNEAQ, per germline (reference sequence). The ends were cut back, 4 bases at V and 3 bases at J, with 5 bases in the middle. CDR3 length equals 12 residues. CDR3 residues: CASSSQTDTQYF. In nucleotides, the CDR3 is TGTGCCAGCAGCTCCCAAACAGATACGCAGTATTTT. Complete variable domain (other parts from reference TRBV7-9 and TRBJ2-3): DTGVSQNPRHKITKRGQNVTFRCDPISEHNRLYWYRQTLGQGPEFLTYFQNEAQLEKSRLLSDRFSAERPKGSFSTLEIQRTEQGDSAMYLCASSSQTDTQYFGPGTRLTVL.

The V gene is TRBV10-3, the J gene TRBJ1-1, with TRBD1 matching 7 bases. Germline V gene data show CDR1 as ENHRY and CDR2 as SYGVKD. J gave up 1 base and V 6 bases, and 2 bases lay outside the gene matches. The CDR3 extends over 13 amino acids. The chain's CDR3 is CAIRGGTNTEAFF. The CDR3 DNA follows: TGTGCCATCAGAGGGGGCACGAACACTGAAGCTTTCTTT.

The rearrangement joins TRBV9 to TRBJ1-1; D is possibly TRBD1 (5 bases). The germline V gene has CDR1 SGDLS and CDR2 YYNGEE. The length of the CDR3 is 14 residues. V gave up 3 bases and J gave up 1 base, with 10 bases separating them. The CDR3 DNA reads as TGTGCCAGCAGCGGCGGGGGAGAGAACACTGAAGCTTTCTTT. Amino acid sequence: CASSGGGENTEAFF.

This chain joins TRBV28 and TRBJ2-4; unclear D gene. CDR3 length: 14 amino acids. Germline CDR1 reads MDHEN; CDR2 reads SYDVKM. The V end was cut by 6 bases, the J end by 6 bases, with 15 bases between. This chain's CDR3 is CASRTSGLGNIQYF. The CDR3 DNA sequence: TGTGCCAGCAGGACCTCAGGCCTCGGAAACATTCAGTACTTC.

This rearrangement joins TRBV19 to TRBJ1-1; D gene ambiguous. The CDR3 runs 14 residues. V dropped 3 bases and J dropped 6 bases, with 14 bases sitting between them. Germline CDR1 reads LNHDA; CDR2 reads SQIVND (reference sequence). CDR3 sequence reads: CASSMVNLGAEAFF. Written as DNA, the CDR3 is TGTGCCAGTAGTATGGTGAATCTGGGCGCTGAAGCTTTCTTT.

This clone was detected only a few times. The CDR3 coding sequence is TGTGCCAGCAGACTGACAGGGGTTAGCAATCAGCCCCAGCATTTT. Translation: CASRLTGVSNQPQHF. The V gene is TRBV7-2, the J gene TRBJ1-5, with TRBD1 matching over 8 bases. This CDR3 has 15 residues. Germline CDR1 is SGHTA and CDR2 is FQGNSA. V lost 6 bases, J lost 0 bases, and 4 bases stayed unmatched.

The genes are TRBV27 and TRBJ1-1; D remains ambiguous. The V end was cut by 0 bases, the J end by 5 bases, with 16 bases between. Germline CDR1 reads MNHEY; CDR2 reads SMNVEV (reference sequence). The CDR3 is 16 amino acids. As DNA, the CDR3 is TGTGCCAGCAGTTTATCCCCCACCCTTGGCGGGACTGAAGCTTTCTTT. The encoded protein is CASSLSPTLGGTEAFF.

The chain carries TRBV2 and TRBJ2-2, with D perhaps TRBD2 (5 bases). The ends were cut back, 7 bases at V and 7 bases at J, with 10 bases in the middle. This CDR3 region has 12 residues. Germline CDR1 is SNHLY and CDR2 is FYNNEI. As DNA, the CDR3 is TGTGCCAGCAACCTAGCTTTCGGGGAGCTGTTTTTT. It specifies CASNLAFGELFF. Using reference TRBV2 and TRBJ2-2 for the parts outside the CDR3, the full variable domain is EPEVTQTPSHQVTQMGQEVILRCVPISNHLYFYWYRQILGQKVEFLVSFYNNEISEKSEIFDDQFSVERPDGSNFTLKIRSTKLEDSAMYFCASNLAFGELFFGEGSRLTVL.

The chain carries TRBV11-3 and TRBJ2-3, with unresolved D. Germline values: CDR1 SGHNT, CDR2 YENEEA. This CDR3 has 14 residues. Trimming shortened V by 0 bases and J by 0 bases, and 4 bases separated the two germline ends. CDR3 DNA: TGTGCCAGCAGCTTAGACCAGAGCACAGATACGCAGTATTTT. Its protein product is CASSLDQSTDTQYF.

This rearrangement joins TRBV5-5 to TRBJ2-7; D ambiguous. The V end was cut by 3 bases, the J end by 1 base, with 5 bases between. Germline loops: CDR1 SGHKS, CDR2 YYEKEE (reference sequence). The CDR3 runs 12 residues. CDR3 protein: CASSSTSYEQYF. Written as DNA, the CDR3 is TGTGCCAGCAGCTCCACTTCCTACGAGCAGTACTTC.

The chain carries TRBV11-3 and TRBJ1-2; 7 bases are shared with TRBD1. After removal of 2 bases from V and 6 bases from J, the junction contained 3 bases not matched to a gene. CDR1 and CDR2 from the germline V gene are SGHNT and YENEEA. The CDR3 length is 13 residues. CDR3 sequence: CASSLPGGDGYTF. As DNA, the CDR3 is TGTGCCAGCAGCTTACCAGGGGGAGATGGCTACACCTTC.

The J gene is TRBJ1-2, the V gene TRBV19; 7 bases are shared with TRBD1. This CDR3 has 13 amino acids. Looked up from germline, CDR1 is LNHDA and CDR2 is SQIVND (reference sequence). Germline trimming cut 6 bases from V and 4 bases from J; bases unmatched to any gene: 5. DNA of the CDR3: TGTGCCAGTAGGAAGGACAGGTTCTATGGCTACACCTTC. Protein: CASRKDRFYGYTF. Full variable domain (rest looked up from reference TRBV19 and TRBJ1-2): DGGITQSPKYLFRKEGQNVTLSCEQNLNHDAMYWYRQDPGQGLRLIYYSQIVNDFQKGDIAEGYSVSREKKESFPLTVTSAQKNPTAFYLCASRKDRFYGYTFGSGTRLTVV.

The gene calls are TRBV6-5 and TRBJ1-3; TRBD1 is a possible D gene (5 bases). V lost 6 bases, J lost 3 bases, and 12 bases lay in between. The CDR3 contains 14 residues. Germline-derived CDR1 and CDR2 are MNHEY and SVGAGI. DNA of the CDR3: TGTGCCAGCAGGCCACAGGATTTTGGAAACACCATATATTTT. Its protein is CASRPQDFGNTIYF.